The sequence of this T cell receptor beta chain was determined in a study of T cells after yellow fever vaccination. Ten or more counts support this clonotype. General study findings and limits: Peak timing came faster in the weaker secondary response, day 5 versus 15. The CD4 and CD8 compartments had a small share of their clonotypes in common.

The CDR3 covers 12 residues. Germline CDR1 DFQATT, CDR2 SNEGSKA (reference sequence). V lost 6 bases and J lost 2, with 10 bases in between. Each CDR3 protein gets one entry after TCRdb re-called the 5' RACE reads with MiXCR. The sample has 35,000 to 55,000 distinct CDR3 sequences, just under 6.5% seen once. This sequence joins TRBV20-1 and TRBJ2-5; D gene ambiguous. This specimen was PBMCs, either bulk or a sorted T-cell subset (CD4+, CD8+, memory, or dextramer-sorted; not recorded which), taken 45 days after the yellow fever booster vaccination. The sequence was obtained from a man in his thirties or forties who received the YFV17D yellow fever vaccine. CDR3 in DNA: TGCAGTGCGCCGCAGGATCAAGAGACCCAGTACTTC. Its translation is CSAPQDQETQYF.